This TCR beta chain originates from a study of blood T cell repertoires in COVID-19. Overall study context: Sites in the United States, Italy and Spain provided acute and convalescent COVID-19 samples. The cDNA or gDNA used as material had been derived from T cells, B-cell-depleted T cells, or PBMCs.

Source study methods: Using reference gene primer amplification, nucleated cell counts were estimated. Measured with immunoSEQ multiplex PCR; TCRdb has only the in-frame clones, and not every one. V, J and clone size are those of that table, while D and trimming were read from the DNA. The table has some 120,000 clones, around 70% seen once; the top ten hold approximately 5.7%. Germline-derived CDR1 and CDR2 are LGHDT and YNNKEL (reference sequence). The CDR3 totals 14 residues. Trimming removed 4 bases at V and 7 bases at J, with 13 bases between. This clonotype was obtained from a man aged 55-75 years with acute or convalescent COVID-19. V and J are TRBV3-1 (or the pseudogene TRBV3-2) and TRBJ2-2; the D gene is possibly TRBD1 (7 bases). Sequenced sample: peripheral blood. The CDR3: CASSPSQGGGELFF. The CDR3 region has the DNA TGTGCCAGCAGCCCTTCGCAGGGGGGCGGGGAGCTGTTTTTT.